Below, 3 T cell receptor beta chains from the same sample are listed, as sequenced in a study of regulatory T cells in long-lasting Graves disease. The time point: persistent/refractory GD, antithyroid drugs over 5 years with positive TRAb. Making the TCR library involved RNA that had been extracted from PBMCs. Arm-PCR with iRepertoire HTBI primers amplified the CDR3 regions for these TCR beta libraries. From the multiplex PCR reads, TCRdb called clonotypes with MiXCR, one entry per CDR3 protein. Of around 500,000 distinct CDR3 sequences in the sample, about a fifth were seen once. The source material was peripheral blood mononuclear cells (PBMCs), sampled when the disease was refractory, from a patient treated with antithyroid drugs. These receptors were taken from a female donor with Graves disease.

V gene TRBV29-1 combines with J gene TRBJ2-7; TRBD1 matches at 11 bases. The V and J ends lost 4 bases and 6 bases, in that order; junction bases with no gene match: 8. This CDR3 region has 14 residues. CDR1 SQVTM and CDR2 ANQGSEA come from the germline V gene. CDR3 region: CSVARDRGFSEQYF. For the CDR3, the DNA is TGCAGCGTTGCCCGGGACAGGGGGTTTAGCGAGCAGTACTTC.

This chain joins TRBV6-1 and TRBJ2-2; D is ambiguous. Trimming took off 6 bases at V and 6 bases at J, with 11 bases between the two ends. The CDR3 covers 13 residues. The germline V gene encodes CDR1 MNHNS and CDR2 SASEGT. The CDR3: CASRTPLAGELFF. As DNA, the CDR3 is TGTGCCAGCAGGACCCCGCTGGCCGGGGAGCTGTTTTTT.

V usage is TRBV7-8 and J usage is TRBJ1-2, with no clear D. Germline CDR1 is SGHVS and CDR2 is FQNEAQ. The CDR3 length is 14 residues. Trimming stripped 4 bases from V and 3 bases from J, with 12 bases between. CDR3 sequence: CASSSTLIHYGYTF. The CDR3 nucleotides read TGTGCCAGCAGCTCGACCCTAATACACTATGGCTACACCTTC.